A single T cell receptor (beta chain) is shown here with its context. This record comes from a study of blood T cell repertoires in COVID-19. Study as a whole: In each case, the material was cDNA or gDNA derived from T cells, B-cell-depleted T cells, or PBMCs.

Study processing details: Nucleated cell number was recorded as an estimate derived from reference gene primer amplification. The protocol was immunoSEQ multiplex PCR, while the TCRdb copy is restricted to in-frame clones and leaves out a portion. From that table come the V and J calls and clone size; the DNA was used to work out D and trimming. This table holds about 180,000 clones, 87% found once. CDR3 length: 14 residues. V lost 7 bases and J lost 2, with 15 bases in between. Germline V gives CDR1 LNHDA, CDR2 SQIVND (reference sequence). The study assigned cohorts using participant-reported clinical history.

The J gene is TRBJ2-7, the V gene TRBV19; possible D gene TRBD1, 6 bases. This sequence originates from a woman aged 45-59 years who had recovered from COVID-19. The sequenced material came from PBMCs or T cells enriched from blood (not recorded which). The CDR3 DNA follows: TGTGCCAGTATGTCCCCTGGACAGACCTACGAGCAGTACTTC. Translation gives CASMSPGQTYEQYF.